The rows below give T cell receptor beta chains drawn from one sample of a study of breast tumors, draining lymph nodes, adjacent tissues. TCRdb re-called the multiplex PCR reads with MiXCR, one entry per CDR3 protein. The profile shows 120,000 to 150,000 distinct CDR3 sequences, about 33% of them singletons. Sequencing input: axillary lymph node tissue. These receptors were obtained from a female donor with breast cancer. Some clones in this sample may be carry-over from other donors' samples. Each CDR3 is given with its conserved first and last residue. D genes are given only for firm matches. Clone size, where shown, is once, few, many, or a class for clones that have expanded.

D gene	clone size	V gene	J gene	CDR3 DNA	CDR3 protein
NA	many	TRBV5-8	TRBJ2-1	TGTGCCAGCGGAAAGAGCCGGAGCTCCTACAATGAGCAGTTCTTC	CASGKSRSSYNEQFF
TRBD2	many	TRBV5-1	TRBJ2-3	TGCGCCAGCAGCCCACCTCTAGCGGAGACTAGCACAGATACGCAGTATTTT	CASSPPLAETSTDTQYF
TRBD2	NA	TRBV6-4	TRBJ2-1	TGTGCCAGCAGTGGTACTAGCGGGTACAATGAGCAGTTCTTC	CASSGTSGYNEQFF
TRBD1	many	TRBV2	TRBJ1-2	TGTGCCAGCAGGCGGGACAGGGAGTATGGCTACACCTTC	CASRRDREYGYTF
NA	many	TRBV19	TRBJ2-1	TGTGCCAGTAGTATGTACCGAGCTGCAGTCTACAATGAGCAGTTCTTC	CASSMYRAAVYNEQFF
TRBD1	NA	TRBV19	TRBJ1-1	TGTGCCAGTACGAGACAGGGACCGAACACTGAAGCTTTCTTT	CASTRQGPNTEAFF
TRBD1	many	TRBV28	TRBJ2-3	TGTGCCAGCAGTTCGGGACAGGGCAGAGATACGCAGTATTTT	CASSSGQGRDTQYF
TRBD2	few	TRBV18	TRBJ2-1	TGTGCCAGCTCATCGGGGACTAGCGGGATCTACAATGAGCAGTTCTTC	CASSSGTSGIYNEQFF
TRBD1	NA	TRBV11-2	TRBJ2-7	TGTGCCAGCGGCTCGACCGGGACAGGGTTCGGGGAGCAGTACTTC	CASGSTGTGFGEQYF
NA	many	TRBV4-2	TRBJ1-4	TGTGCCAGCAGCCAAGTGGGGGCGCATCCGGAAAAACTGTTTTTT	CASSQVGAHPEKLFF
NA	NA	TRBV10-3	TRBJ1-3	TGTGCCATCAGTGGAGGGGCCTCTGGAAACACCATATATTTT	CAISGGASGNTIYF
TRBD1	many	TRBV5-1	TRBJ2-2	TGCGCCAGCAGCTTGGGACAGGGGGCGTCCGGGGAGCTGTTTTTT	CASSLGQGASGELFF
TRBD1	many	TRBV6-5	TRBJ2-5	TGTGCCAGCAGTTACTCTACAGGGGAAGAGACCCAGTACTTC	CASSYSTGEETQYF
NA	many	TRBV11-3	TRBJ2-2	TGTGCCAGCAGCTTAACCCGGTGGGGGCGGGGGTCGAACACCGGGGAGCTGTTTTTT	CASSLTRWGRGSNTGELFF
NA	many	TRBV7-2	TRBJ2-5	TGTGCCAGCAGCCCAGGGTACTCGGGGACCCAGTACTTC	CASSPGYSGTQYF
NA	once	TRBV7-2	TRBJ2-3	TGTGCCAGCAGCTGGGACGGAAGGACCTCCAATGAGCAGTATTTT	CASSWDGRTSNEQYF
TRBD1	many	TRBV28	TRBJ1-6	TGTGCCAGCAGGACCAGACAGGGCCCCAATTCACCCCTCCACTTT	CASRTRQGPNSPLHF
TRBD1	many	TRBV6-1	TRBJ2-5	TGTGCCAGCAGCCCCGGGACAGGGCGCGGCCAAGAGACCCAGTACTTC	CASSPGTGRGQETQYF
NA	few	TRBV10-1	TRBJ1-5	TGCGCCAGCAGTGATTACGGGGAGCAGCCCCAGCATTTT	CASSDYGEQPQHF
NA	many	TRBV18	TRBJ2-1	TGTGCCAGCTCACCACAGGTGGACAATGAGCAGTTCTTC	CASSPQVDNEQFF
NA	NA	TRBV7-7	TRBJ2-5	TGTGCTAGCAGCGCGGTAACAGGGGAGACCCAGTACTTC	CASSAVTGETQYF
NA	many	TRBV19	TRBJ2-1	TGTGCCAGTATCCATAACAATGAGCAGTTCTTC	CASIHNNEQFF
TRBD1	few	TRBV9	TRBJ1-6	TGTGCCAGCAGCGGTGGGACAGTTAATTCACCCCTCCACTTT	CASSGGTVNSPLHF
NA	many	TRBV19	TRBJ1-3	TGTGCCAGTAGTATAATGCGACCAGCAACTGGAAACACCATATATTTT	CASSIMRPATGNTIYF
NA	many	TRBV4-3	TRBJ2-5	TGCGCCAGCAGCCAACATCTGGGGGGCGAGGGGGAGACCCAGTACTTC	CASSQHLGGEGETQYF
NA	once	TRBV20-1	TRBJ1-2	TGCAGCGCTAGAGATCAAGTGGGCCATGGCTACATCTTC	CSARDQVGHGYIF
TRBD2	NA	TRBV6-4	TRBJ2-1	TGTGCCAGCAACCCCTCTATGGGAAAGCGGGGGGGCTTTGGAGATGAGCAGTTCTTC	CASNPSMGKRGGFGDEQFF
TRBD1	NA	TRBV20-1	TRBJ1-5	TGCAGTGCTGGAAGGACACAGGGGAAGCCCCAGCATTTT	CSAGRTQGKPQHF
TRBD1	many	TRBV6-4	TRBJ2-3	TGTGCCAGCAGTGGCACAGGGGGCGGCACAGATACGCAGTATTTT	CASSGTGGGTDTQYF
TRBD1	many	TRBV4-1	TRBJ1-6	TGCGCCAGCAGCCAAGATGGGACAGGGGGATACTCCTATAATTCACCCCTCCACTTT	CASSQDGTGGYSYNSPLHF
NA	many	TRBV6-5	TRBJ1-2	TGTGCCAGCAGGGGGTCAGGGAACAATGGCTACACCTTC	CASRGSGNNGYTF
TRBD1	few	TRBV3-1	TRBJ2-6	TGTGCCAGCAGCCAAAAGGGACAGGGGACGGCTGGGGCCAACGTCCTGACTTTC	CASSQKGQGTAGANVLTF
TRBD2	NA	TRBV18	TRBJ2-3	TGTGCCAGCTCGCCCTGGTCGGGGGGGCCAACAGATACGCAGTATTTT	CASSPWSGGPTDTQYF
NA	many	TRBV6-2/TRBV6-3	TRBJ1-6	TGTGCCAGCAGTTACTCGGCAGTGGGGTCACCCCTCCACTTT	CASSYSAVGSPLHF
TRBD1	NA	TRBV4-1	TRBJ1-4	TGCGCCAGCAGCCAAGCTACGCCGGGACAGGGGAATGAAAAACTGTTTTTT	CASSQATPGQGNEKLFF